This is a list of T cell receptor beta chains from one sample in a study of identical twins. A single record per CDR3 protein comes from TCRdb applying MiXCR to the 5' RACE reads. The table lists approximately 230,000 distinct CDR3 sequences, 6.5% to 8% of them singletons. The same specimen was also included in a second study, on T cells expressing NK-cell markers.

Source material: CD8+ T cells sorted from blood. The receptors derive from a woman aged 18-35 years in good health. Each CDR3 is given with its conserved first and last residue.

j_gene	v_gene	len	CDR3aa
TRBJ2-7	TRBV12-3/TRBV12-4	14	CASSSGPFLYEQYF
TRBJ2-1	TRBV27	15	CASSLDRDSYNEQFF
TRBJ2-1	TRBV7-9	12	CASSLKSNEQFF
TRBJ2-3	TRBV7-9	16	CASSPSAGAVRDTQYF
TRBJ2-7	TRBV6-5	17	CASSYSTSGRGGPEQYF
TRBJ2-1	TRBV13	12	CASSPVRNEQFF
TRBJ1-2	TRBV12-3/TRBV12-4	15	CASSLVRGIWTGYTF
TRBJ2-3	TRBV2	15	CASRPASGSTDTQYF
TRBJ2-1	TRBV7-8	16	CASSLRGGYSYNEQFF
TRBJ2-7	TRBV12-3/TRBV12-4	15	CASSPSGDISYEQYF
TRBJ2-7	TRBV7-2	13	CASRIQLAYEQYF
TRBJ2-7	TRBV13	11	CASSLSGEQYF
TRBJ2-5	TRBV6-1	13	CASSPLWGETQYF
TRBJ2-2	TRBV3-1	19	CAICFAVGAGVFWTGELFF
TRBJ2-3	TRBV4-1	17	CASSRGAAGGSTDTQYF
TRBJ2-2	TRBV29-1	12	CSVVEGTGELFF
TRBJ2-5	TRBV7-8	16	CASSQHIRTGSETQYF
TRBJ1-5	TRBV25-1	14	CASSWSGVGQPQHF
TRBJ1-1	TRBV5-1	15	CASSLGYGVNTEAFF
TRBJ2-3	TRBV29-1	15	CSVSGLAGVGDTQYF
TRBJ2-2	TRBV3-1	20	CASSLWLPSGRPLIAGELFF
TRBJ1-1	TRBV29-1	13	CSVPGQSNTEAFF
TRBJ2-2	TRBV7-6	14	CASKETVRTGELFF
TRBJ2-7	TRBV7-9	16	CASSLRFGSGVNEQYF
TRBJ1-6	TRBV7-9	14	CASSSRDTGGTLHF
TRBJ2-2	TRBV20-1	15	CSARDWGLGAGELFF
TRBJ2-1	TRBV6-1	17	CASSEAPPGQGVDEQFF
TRBJ2-4	TRBV12-3/TRBV12-4	13	CASSSLAKNIQYF
TRBJ2-2	TRBV11-1	18	CASSLPDGPSRFTGELFF
TRBJ2-2	TRBV6-5	14	CASSYMSLGGELFF
TRBJ2-2	TRBV12-1	15	CASSFGLAGSGELFF
TRBJ2-7	TRBV5-1	16	CASSLGFGAQVYEQYF
TRBJ2-7	TRBV15	12	CATSTTGGEQYF
TRBJ2-1	TRBV6-4	15	CASSQYGGMVDEQFF
TRBJ2-1	TRBV18	14	CASSRDFREGEQFF
TRBJ2-5	TRBV12-3/TRBV12-4	13	CASSRATRETQYF
TRBJ1-1	TRBV12-3/TRBV12-4	11	CASSLSSEAFF
TRBJ2-4	TRBV12-3/TRBV12-4	12	CASGFASDIQYF
TRBJ2-1	TRBV27	12	CASSLNRNEQFF
TRBJ2-3	TRBV9	18	CASSARELRGDGTDTQYF
TRBJ1-3	TRBV11-2	16	CASSPPTWGSGNTIYF
TRBJ1-2	TRBV27	14	CASSRDRVGLGYTF
TRBJ2-5	TRBV9	14	CASSGDTLGETQYF
TRBJ2-3	TRBV19	14	CASSIGLLADTQYF
TRBJ2-1	TRBV6-1	16	CASSETTSGSWNEQFF
TRBJ2-1	TRBV6-5	16	CASSYSQRGGLNEQFF